The T cell receptor beta chain under discussion was sequenced for a study of T cells of healthy individuals. V dropped 4 bases and J dropped 7; count of bases not matched to a gene: 11. Germline V CDR1 and CDR2: SGHTA, FQGNSA. The CDR3 runs 16 residues. This clonotype was found many times. TCRdb used MiXCR to reprocess the 5' RACE reads, holding one entry per CDR3 protein. The sample records tens of thousands of distinct CDR3 sequences, around 15% being singletons. V and J are TRBV7-2 and TRBJ2-1; 9 nucleotides align to TRBD1. This sequence originates from a human donor in good health. The CDR3 sequence: CASSSAGTGSRNEQFF. As DNA, the CDR3 is TGTGCCAGCAGCTCAGCCGGGACAGGGAGCAGGAATGAGCAGTTCTTC.